This is a list of T cell receptor beta chains from one sample in a study of blood T cell repertoires in COVID-19. The data were produced by immunoSEQ multiplex PCR, yet TCRdb's version contains in-frame clones alone and is incomplete. The table has tens of thousands of clones, roughly 82% seen once; the top ten hold roughly 13%. The source material was peripheral blood. Receptor source: a woman at least 80 years old with acute or convalescent COVID-19. The conserved cysteine and the conserved F or W are not part of the CDR3 here. Each record gives: V gene, J gene, CDR3 length, CDR3 protein.

TRBV7-8	TRBJ1-2	13	ASSRSPGGEDGYT
TRBV5-4	TRBJ1-3	15	ASSLGGQGLSGNTIY
TRBV21-1	TRBJ1-2	10	ASSKAVYGYT
TRBV3-1/TRBV3-2	TRBJ2-2	14	ASSLAGTSVSGELF
TRBV12-2	TRBJ2-7	10	ASRLAFYEQY
TRBV9	TRBJ2-7	13	ASSVGREGRNEQY
TRBV19	TRBJ2-7	21	ASSQLIAWHPGGRGPHLVEQY
TRBV3-1/TRBV3-2	TRBJ1-2	15	ASSQAGDRGRSYGYT
TRBV5-4	TRBJ2-7	14	ASSFGTLRGSYEQY
TRBV24-1	TRBJ1-5	12	ATSDLGQGGPQH
TRBV3-1/TRBV3-2	TRBJ2-1	13	ASSQDPTRYNEQF
TRBV29-1	TRBJ2-2	11	SVPGTNTGELF
TRBV7-9	TRBJ2-3	11	ATSTGPPDTQY
TRBV24-1	TRBJ2-1	12	ATGVGLENNEQF
TRBV2	TRBJ1-2	13	ASITRTGSYYGYT
TRBV9	TRBJ1-2	11	ASSEGANYGYT
TRBV27	TRBJ2-3	13	ASSQSRSFPDTQY
TRBV7-9	TRBJ1-1	9	ASSLGQGTF
TRBV2	TRBJ2-3	13	ASRETGALPDTQY
TRBV7-9	TRBJ1-4	9	ASSRAGQPT
TRBV19	TRBJ2-1	18	ASSNSRGGLAGGSYNEQF
TRBV2	TRBJ2-7	18	ASRSGTAGTSGGNSHEQY
TRBV11-2	TRBJ2-1	13	ASTRSAGGTNEQF
TRBV5-6	TRBJ2-7	16	ASSLALRKGLSSYEQY
TRBV5-6	TRBJ1-4	15	ASSDQGRLGTNEKLF
TRBV7-6	TRBJ2-1	11	ASSLRLVGEQF
TRBV3-1/TRBV3-2	TRBJ2-1	15	ASSSGLAENSYNEQF
TRBV18	TRBJ1-6	12	ASSPRGGDSPLH
TRBV7-9	TRBJ2-1	11	ASSSTSFHEQF
TRBV6-4	TRBJ1-2	13	ASSDSRLHIYGYT
TRBV5-1	TRBJ1-1	12	ASSLASMNTEAF
TRBV7-8	TRBJ1-2	13	ASSLAVQGVGGYT
TRBV5-1	TRBJ1-6	14	ASSLGDRGYNSPLH
TRBV14	TRBJ2-7	10	ASSPTALGQY
TRBV6-5	TRBJ2-1	12	ASSISELHNEQF
TRBV5-6	TRBJ2-1	15	ASRRRTSGTSYNEQF
TRBV12-3/TRBV12-4	TRBJ2-1	10	ASTAAYNEQF
TRBV19	TRBJ2-7	11	ASSAPGQREQY
TRBV24-1	TRBJ2-1	14	ATSDYISGTHNEQF
TRBV5-1	TRBJ1-2	11	ASSLGQPGGYT
TRBV5-4	TRBJ2-7	15	ASSPRTGTHMVYEQY
TRBV19	TRBJ2-1	13	ASRKTGTGSNEQF
TRBV28	TRBJ1-5	13	ASSLGQGYRQPQH
TRBV3-1/TRBV3-2	TRBJ1-2	14	ASSQDRSAANYGYT
TRBV5-1	TRBJ2-2	13	ASSSRREGAGELF
TRBV4-3	TRBJ2-7	12	ASSHPGTSYEQY
TRBV9	TRBJ2-5	13	ASSVGTGTGETQY
TRBV18	TRBJ2-7	12	ASSPRGQSYEQY
TRBV28	TRBJ1-5	12	ASSQQGSNQPQH
TRBV28	TRBJ2-1	13	ASSLNRGQINEQF